These 24 T cell receptor beta chains were all obtained from the same sample, sequenced in a study of post-analysis software for immune sequencing data. Study-level points and caveats: Patients had higher frequencies than controls of four to six TRBV segments, including TRBV5-6, TRBV5-1 and TRBV20-1.

TCR beta cDNA libraries included unique molecular identifiers. TCRdb fed the PCR reads into MiXCR, producing one record per CDR3 protein. The repertoire includes about 380,000 distinct CDR3 sequences, less than 35% of them detected once, and 13% sits in the top ten. No antigen is known for these receptors. Specimen: blood. These TCRs come from a girl between 10 and 17 years old with multiple sclerosis.

This clonotype has only a few counts. The V call is TRBV27, the J call TRBJ2-7, with a possible D match to TRBD1 (6 bases). Germline V gene sequence: CDR1 MNHEY, CDR2 SMNVEV (reference sequence). The CDR3 spans 19 residues. Trimming cost V 6 bases and J 2 bases, with 29 bases left between them. Written as DNA, the CDR3 is TGTGCCAGCAGAGCCGATAACGCAGCGCAGGGGCGCTCACCCTACGAGCAGTACTTC. It yields the protein CASRADNAAQGRSPYEQYF.

Only one count was recorded for this clonotype. The rearrangement joins TRBV5-6 to TRBJ2-3; possible D gene TRBD2, 6 bases. The V end was cut by 1 base, the J end by 3 bases, with 12 bases between. The CDR3 is made up of 15 amino acids. Germline CDR1 SGHDT, CDR2 YYEEEE. CDR3 nucleotide sequence: TGTGCCAGCAGCTTGTGGAGGGCCTCGACAGATACGCAGTATTTT. Translation: CASSLWRASTDTQYF.

This clonotype turned up a few times. The V call is TRBV7-2, the J call TRBJ2-1; tentatively, D is TRBD2 (7 bases). The CDR3 has 11 residues. V lost 5 bases to trimming and J lost 12 bases, with 11 bases between them. Per the germline V gene, CDR1 is SGHTA and CDR2 is FQGNSA. CDR3 bases: TGTGCCAGCAGCCTAGGGGGGGGGCAGTTCTTC. This translates into CASSLGGGQFF. Full variable domain (rest looked up from reference TRBV7-2 and TRBJ2-1): GAGVSQSPSNKVTEKGKDVELRCDPISGHTALYWYRQSLGQGLEFLIYFQGNSAPDKSGLPSDRFSAERTGGSVSTLTIQRTQQEDSAVYLCASSLGGGQFFGPGTRLTVL.

The chain is built from TRBV6-1 and TRBJ1-2; D is possibly TRBD1 (5 bases). V shed 5 bases and J shed 8 bases, with 18 bases lying between them. CDR3 length equals 14 residues. Germline V CDR1 and CDR2: MNHNS, SASEGT. The CDR3 spells CASSTENQGRGYTF. As DNA, the CDR3 is TGTGCCAGCAGTACTGAAAACCAGGGTCGCGGCTACACCTTC.

This clonotype showed up just a few times. The chain is built from TRBV7-2 and TRBJ2-5, with D tentatively TRBD2 (6 bases). Germline CDR1 reads SGHTA; CDR2 reads FQGNSA. This CDR3 has 16 residues. Trimming removed 1 base at V and 7 bases at J, with 19 bases between. CDR3 nucleotide sequence: TGTGCCAGCAGCTTAGAATCACCCAGGACTATTGGGACCCAGTACTTC. Its protein is CASSLESPRTIGTQYF.

This clonotype was seen a handful of times. The chain has TRBV5-1 and TRBJ2-5; 10 bases align to TRBD2. V lost 2 bases and J lost 4; bases outside the gene matches: 11. The CDR3 is made up of 17 amino acids. Germline CDR1 reads SGHRS; CDR2 reads YFSETQ. In DNA, the CDR3 is TGCGCCAGCAGCTTTTATAGCGGGGGGCCGTCGGGAGAGACCCAGTACTTC. Translated: CASSFYSGGPSGETQYF.

This clonotype has just a few counts. This chain joins TRBV3-1 and TRBJ2-5; D not certain. The DNA end favors TRBJ2-7, so the J call may be wrong. Germline assignment: CDR1 LGHDT and CDR2 YNNKEL (reference sequence). The CDR3 is made up of 12 amino acids. The chain's CDR3 is CASSQDDYEQYF. CDR3 DNA sequence: TGTGCCAGCAGCCAAGATGACTACGAGCAGTACTTC.

This CDR3 is CASSYGSSGGYEQYF. CDR3 in DNA: TGTGCCAGCAGTTATGGCTCTAGCGGGGGCTACGAGCAGTACTTC. The chain joins TRBV12-3 or TRBV12-4 to TRBJ2-7, with 10 bases fitting TRBD2. V dropped 4 bases and J dropped 3; count of bases not matched to a gene: 6. This CDR3 comprises 15 residues.

This chain joins TRBV4-1 and TRBJ1-4; possible D gene TRBD1, 5 bases. Trimming shortened V by 0 bases and J by 4 bases, and 9 bases separated the two germline ends. The CDR3 length is 15 residues. Germline loops: CDR1 MGHRA, CDR2 YSYEKL. The chain's CDR3 is CASSQDGGNNEKLFF. DNA for the CDR3: TGCGCCAGCAGCCAAGACGGGGGGAATAATGAAAAACTGTTTTTT.

The chain links TRBV5-8 to TRBJ1-5; D unresolved. The CDR3 extends over 15 amino acids. V lost 0 bases, J lost 3 bases, and 10 bases lay in between. Germline CDR1 reads SGHTS; CDR2 reads YDEGEE. The CDR3 reads CASSLDTHNNQPQHF. The CDR3 DNA is TGTGCCAGCAGCTTGGACACCCATAACAATCAGCCCCAGCATTTT.

The chain is built from TRBV5-1 and TRBJ1-1; 7 nucleotides match TRBD1. There are 15 residues in the CDR3. Trimming removed 4 bases from V and 3 bases from J; junction bases left unmatched: 9. Germline CDR1 and CDR2: SGHRS and YFSETQ. CDR3 residues: CASSGQGVEDTEAFF. CDR3 in DNA: TGCGCCAGCAGCGGGCAGGGGGTAGAGGACACTGAAGCTTTCTTT.

This clonotype was counted only a few times. V gene TRBV12-3 or TRBV12-4 combines with J gene TRBJ1-1; tentatively, D is TRBD1 (6 bases). V was cut by 3 bases and J by 4 bases, with 18 bases left in between. The CDR3 has 16 residues. The CDR3 loop reads CASSLPWGAEGTEAFF. The CDR3 DNA is TGTGCCAGCAGTTTGCCCTGGGGGGCTGAGGGCACTGAAGCTTTCTTT.

The rearrangement links TRBV7-9 to TRBJ2-7; D gene uncertain. Germline assignment: CDR1 SEHNR and CDR2 FQNEAQ (reference sequence). This CDR3 has 13 amino acids. V dropped 4 bases and J dropped 4 bases, with 11 bases sitting between them. The CDR3 nucleotides read TGTGCCAGCAGCTCCGCTGAGCTGTACGAGCAGTACTTC. Translating gives CASSSAELYEQYF.

The chain has TRBV27 and TRBJ1-2; 8 bases match TRBD1. CDR1 is MNHEY and CDR2 is SMNVEV in the germline V gene (reference sequence). There are 15 residues in the CDR3. V was pared by 1 base and J by 7 bases, with 8 bases of the junction left unmatched. CDR3 region: CASSLFSGGVGGYTF. CDR3 coding DNA: TGTGCCAGCAGTTTATTCTCAGGGGGCGTCGGTGGCTACACCTTC.

The CDR3, as DNA: TGTGCCAGCAGATCCGCGGGGGGCTGGTCCGCCAATGAGCAGTTCTTC. This encodes CASRSAGGWSANEQFF. The chain joins TRBV6-2 or TRBV6-3 to TRBJ2-1; 8 bases align to TRBD2. Germline V lookup: CDR1 MNHEY, CDR2 SVGEGT. J lost 6 bases, V lost 6 bases, and 13 bases had no gene match. The CDR3 has 16 residues.

This clonotype was seen more than once but under ten times. CDR3 amino acids: CASSRGGSDTQYF. In nucleotides, the CDR3 is TGTGCCAGCAGCCGAGGGGGGTCTGATACGCAGTATTTT. The V and J genes are TRBV7-3 and TRBJ2-3, with D possibly called TRBD1 or TRBD2 (6 bases each). This CDR3 contains 13 residues. The V gene lost 5 bases and the J gene lost 6 bases, with 12 bases spanning the gap. Germline V gene sequence: CDR1 SGHTA, CDR2 FQGTGA.

This clonotype was recorded only once. The V and J genes are TRBV6-1 and TRBJ2-1, with a weak D call TRBD1 (7 bases). This CDR3 is built from 18 residues. The germline CDR1 and CDR2 sequences are MNHNS and SASEGT. V dropped 6 bases and J dropped 7 bases, with 28 bases sitting between them. The CDR3 here is CASSFPPGDRVPINEQFF. For the CDR3, the DNA is TGTGCCAGCAGCTTTCCGCCGGGAGACAGGGTGCCGATTAATGAGCAGTTCTTC.

This clonotype has just a few counts. The chain recombines TRBV20-1 with TRBJ1-2, with D perhaps TRBD1 (5 bases). V shed 1 base and J shed 8 bases, with 11 bases lying between them. CDR1 and CDR2 (germline): DFQATT, SNEGSKA (reference sequence). This CDR3 has 12 residues. The CDR3 here is CSARVREQGYTF. The CDR3 DNA sequence: TGCAGTGCTAGAGTCAGGGAGCAAGGCTACACCTTC.

This clonotype was picked up a small number of times. Written as DNA, the CDR3 is TGCGCCAGCAGCCAGGGTGGGACTAGCGGGGCCCGGTTGGATACGCAGTATTTT. It encodes CASSQGGTSGARLDTQYF. The gene calls are TRBV4-1 and TRBJ2-3; 13 bases line up with TRBD2. Germline values: CDR1 MGHRA, CDR2 YSYEKL. The junction had 12 bases not matched to a gene; V was cut back by 3 bases and J by 6 bases. The CDR3 sequence is 18 residues long.

This clonotype appeared a single time. The V and J genes are TRBV5-1 and TRBJ2-5, with 10 bases fitting TRBD1. The DNA end is a closer match to TRBJ2-7, so the J assignment may be wrong. The CDR3 totals 15 residues. Germline-derived CDR1 and CDR2 are SGHRS and YFSETQ. Here the CDR3 DNA reads TGCGCCAGCAGCCGCCGGGACAGGGGAGGCTACGAGCAGTACTTC. The encoded protein is CASSRRDRGGYEQYF.

This clonotype was recorded a few times. The genes are TRBV6-1 and TRBJ2-7; D may be TRBD1 or TRBD2 (5 bases each). The CDR3 has 15 residues. V lost 2 bases and J 2 bases, leaving 13 bases between the germline ends. The germline V gene encodes CDR1 MNHNS and CDR2 SASEGT. The CDR3 here is CASSEPGTAPYEQYF. CDR3 nucleotides: TGTGCCAGCAGTGAACCCGGGACGGCCCCCTACGAGCAGTACTTC.

This clonotype turned up a few times. The chain uses TRBV20-1 and TRBJ1-2; possibly TRBD1 for D (6 bases). The V end was cut by 1 base, the J end by 1 base, with 16 bases between. The germline V gene encodes CDR1 DFQATT and CDR2 SNEGSKA (reference sequence). This CDR3 has 16 amino acids. CDR3 protein: CSARAQGGGRNYGYTF. The DNA of the CDR3 is TGCAGTGCTAGAGCCCAAGGCGGGGGCCGTAACTATGGCTACACCTTC.

The chain carries TRBV7-2 and TRBJ2-5; 12 positions match TRBD2. The CDR3 runs 16 residues. The J segment lost 5 bases and the V segment lost 3 bases, leaving 7 bases of the junction unmatched. Germline CDR1 is SGHTA and CDR2 is FQGNSA. In nucleotides, the CDR3 is TGTGCCAGCAGCTTGACGCTAGCGGGGGGGCTGGAGACCCAGTACTTC. This gives the protein CASSLTLAGGLETQYF.

This chain links TRBV9 with TRBJ2-3; D perhaps matches TRBD2 (6 bases). The V and J ends lost 0 bases and 3 bases respectively, with 23 bases between them. The germline V gene has CDR1 SGDLS and CDR2 YYNGEE. The CDR3 has 19 residues. This CDR3 reads CASSVEVGDSGLLTDTQYF. CDR3 bases: TGTGCCAGCAGCGTAGAGGTGGGGGATAGCGGCCTCCTGACAGATACGCAGTATTTT.